The source of this T cell receptor beta chain is a study of blood T cell repertoires in COVID-19. The V gene's germline CDR1 is DFQATT and CDR2 SNEGSKA (reference sequence). Trimming at V came to 5 bases and at J to 6 bases, leaving 3 bases not matched to a gene. The CDR3 runs 11 residues. Some clones are missing from TCRdb's copy, which holds only in-frame ones; the method was immunoSEQ multiplex PCR. The sample shows about 110,000 clones, 80% to 90% of them seen only once. This clonotype was sampled from a woman older than 75 with acute or convalescent COVID-19. The gene calls are TRBV20-1 and TRBJ2-7, with TRBD1 matching 8 bases. Sequenced: peripheral blood. CDR3 coding DNA: TGCAGTGCTTGGGACAGGATCGAGCAGTACTTC. Its protein product is CSAWDRIEQYF.